In its sample, the clone carrying this T cell receptor (beta chain) was seen many times. The sample belongs to a study of CD8+CD57+ T cells in acquired aplastic anemia. Study information: Roughly 10.8 million reads were obtained on average for healthy donor CD4+ cells.

The template for TCR beta VDJ and CDR3 sequence profiling was genomic DNA. MiXCR was run by TCRdb on the reads, yielding one entry per CDR3 protein. The table records about 220,000 distinct CDR3 sequences, 30% to 40% of them present only once. The source of this sequence is a human donor in good health, serving as a control. The sample taken for sequencing was sorted CD4+, CD8+, or CD8+CD57+ T cells (not recorded which) from PBMCs.

This chain's CDR3 is CSARDPRTSGDGYEQYF. CDR3 DNA sequence: TGCAGTGCTAGAGACCCCAGGACTAGCGGGGATGGGTACGAGCAGTACTTC. The chain joins TRBV20-1 to TRBJ2-7; TRBD2 matches at 12 bases. CDR1 is DFQATT, CDR2 SNEGSKA, per germline (reference sequence). This CDR3 comprises 17 residues. Trimming took 0 bases from V and 4 from J; bases not matched to a gene: 10.